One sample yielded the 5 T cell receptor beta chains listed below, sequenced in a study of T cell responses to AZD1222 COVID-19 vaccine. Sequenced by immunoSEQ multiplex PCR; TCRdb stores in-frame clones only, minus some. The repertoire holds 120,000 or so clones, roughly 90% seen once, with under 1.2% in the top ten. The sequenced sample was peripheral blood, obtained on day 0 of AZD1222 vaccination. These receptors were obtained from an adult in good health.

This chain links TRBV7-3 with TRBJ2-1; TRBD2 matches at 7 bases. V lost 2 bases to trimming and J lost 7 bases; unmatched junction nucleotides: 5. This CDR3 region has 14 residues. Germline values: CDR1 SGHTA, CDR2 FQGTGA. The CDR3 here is CASSLSAGSNEQFF. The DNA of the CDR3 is TGTGCCAGCAGCTTATCAGCGGGGAGTAATGAGCAGTTCTTC.

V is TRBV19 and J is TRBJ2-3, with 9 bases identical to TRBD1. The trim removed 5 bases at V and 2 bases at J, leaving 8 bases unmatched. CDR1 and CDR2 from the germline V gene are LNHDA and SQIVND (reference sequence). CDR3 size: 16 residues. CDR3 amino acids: CASSFRDRDVTDTQYF. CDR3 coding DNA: TGTGCCAGTAGTTTCCGGGACAGGGATGTCACAGATACGCAGTATTTT.

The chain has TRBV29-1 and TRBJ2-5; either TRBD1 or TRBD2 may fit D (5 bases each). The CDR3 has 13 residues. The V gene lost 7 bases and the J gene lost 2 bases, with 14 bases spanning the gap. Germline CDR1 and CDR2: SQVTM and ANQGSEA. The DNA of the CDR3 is TGCAGCGCTGGCCTCGGGGCGCAAGAGACCCAGTACTTC. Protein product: CSAGLGAQETQYF. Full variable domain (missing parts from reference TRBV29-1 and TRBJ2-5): SAVISQKPSRDICQRGTSLTIQCQVDSQVTMMFWYRQQPGQSLTLIATANQGSEATYESGFVIDKFPISRPNLTFSTLTVSNMSPEDSSIYLCSAGLGAQETQYFGPGTRLLVL.

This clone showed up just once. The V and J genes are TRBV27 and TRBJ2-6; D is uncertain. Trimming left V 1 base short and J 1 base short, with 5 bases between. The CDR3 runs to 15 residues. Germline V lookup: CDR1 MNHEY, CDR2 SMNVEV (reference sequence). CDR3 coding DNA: TGTGCCAGCAGTTTATTTAGATCTGGGGCCAACGTCCTGACTTTC. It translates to CASSLFRSGANVLTF.

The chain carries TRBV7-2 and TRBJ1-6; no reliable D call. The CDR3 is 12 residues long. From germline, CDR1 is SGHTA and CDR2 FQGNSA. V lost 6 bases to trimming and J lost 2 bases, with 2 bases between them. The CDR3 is CASSTYNSPLHF. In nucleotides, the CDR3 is TGTGCCAGCAGTACCTATAATTCACCCCTCCACTTT.